The sequence of this TCR beta chain was determined in a study of blood T cell repertoires in COVID-19 (dated by TCRdb to the early 2020s). A note on the overall study: Samples from collaborators originated in the United States, Italy and Spain and spanned both the acute and convalescent phases of COVID-19. Where available, HLA class I and class II types were taken from metadata supplied by the sample provider and were not determined by assay-based typing. The samples were drawn from two sources: the first 160 participants of the ongoing ImmuneRACE study, and 1,254 subjects contributed by 6 global collaborators. Sample metadata almost always included a de-identified subject ID, COVID-19 status, age in years and sex. The repertoires were released in a freely available public database meant as a resource for research on the immune response to SARS-CoV-2. The material from the prospective study consisted of cDNA or gDNA derived from T cells, B-cell-depleted T cells, or PBMCs. The dataset comprised deeply sampled blood TCRbeta repertoires from subjects exposed to, actively infected with, or recovered from COVID-19. General findings and caveats noted by the study authors: The amount of clinical and demographic metadata varied by source and participant and was provided uncurated.

The immunoSEQ Assay, a bias-controlled multiplex PCR, was used to amplify TCRbeta CDR3 regions from genomic DNA. In the authors' own workflow: Nucleated cell counts per sample were estimated from amplification of reference gene primers within the assay. To quantify the absolute abundance of each unique TCRbeta CDR3 rearrangement, sequence reads were collapsed and filtered. Productive Simpson clonality was computed per sample as the square root of Simpson's diversity index over productive rearrangements. TCRdb took this table from immuneACCESS and kept in-frame rearrangements with V and J called. Such tables lack part of the clones; where checked against another copy, unresolved V genes explain under half of the gap, and the rest is unexplained. The V and J calls and clone size are taken from that table; D and trimming were inferred from the DNA. This sample comprises some 220,000 clones, 88% of them detected only once. Around 2.6% of the sample is taken by the ten largest.

From a lookup of the germline V gene, CDR1 and CDR2 are MNHEY and SVGEGT. The CDR3 holds 16 amino acids from the cysteine to the phenylalanine. Kept here is only the CDR3 DNA, which spans 48 bases and is read in frame from base 1. A distance of 17 bases separates the germline ends of V and J, which lose 5 bases and 1 base respectively. Notes on this clone: Its antigen specificity is not known. Base qualities are not recorded, but no much larger clone differs from it by a single base.

Enrolling through a virtual design, the prospective study's participants ranged in age from roughly 18 to 95 years and lived across 24 United States geographic areas. In the prospective study, cohorts were assigned on the basis of participant-reported clinical history obtained from a screening survey and a study questionnaire. Recovered participants in ImmuneRACE Cohort 3 were defined by two consecutive negative NP/OP PCR tests, clearance by a healthcare professional, or resolution of symptoms. In the prospective study, mobile phlebotomists collected whole blood, serum and a nasopharyngeal or oropharyngeal swab from each participant. Prospective study participants could optionally give additional blood draws and questionnaires over an approximately two-month period. Blood samples from the prospective study were shipped frozen or at room temperature prior to DNA extraction.

This receptor was obtained from a woman in her twenties or thirties who had recovered from COVID-19. This sequence uses TRBV6-2 or TRBV6-3 and TRBJ1-2; a tentative D call is TRBD1 (6 bases match). The source material was PBMCs or T cells enriched from blood (not recorded which). In nucleotides, the sequence is TGTGCCAGCAGTCGGACCGGACAGTCACTTAACTATGGCTACACCTTC. Its protein is CASSRTGQSLNYGYTF.